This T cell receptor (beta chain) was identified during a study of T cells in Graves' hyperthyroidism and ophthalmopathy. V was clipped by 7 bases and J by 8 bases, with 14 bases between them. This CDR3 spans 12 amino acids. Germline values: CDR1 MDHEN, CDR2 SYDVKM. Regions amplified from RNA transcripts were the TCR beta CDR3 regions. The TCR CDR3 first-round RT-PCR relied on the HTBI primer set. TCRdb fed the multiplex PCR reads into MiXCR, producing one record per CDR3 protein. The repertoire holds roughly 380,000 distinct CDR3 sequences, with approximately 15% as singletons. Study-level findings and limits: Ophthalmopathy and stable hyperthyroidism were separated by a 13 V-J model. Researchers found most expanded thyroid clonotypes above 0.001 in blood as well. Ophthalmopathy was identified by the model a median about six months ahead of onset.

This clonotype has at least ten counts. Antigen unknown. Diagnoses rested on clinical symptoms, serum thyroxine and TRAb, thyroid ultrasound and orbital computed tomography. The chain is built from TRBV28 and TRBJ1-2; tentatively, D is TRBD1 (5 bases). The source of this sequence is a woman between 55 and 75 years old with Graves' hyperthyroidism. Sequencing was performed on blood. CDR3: CASTKPGQGYTF. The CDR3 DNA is TGTGCCAGCACGAAGCCAGGGCAGGGCTACACCTTC.